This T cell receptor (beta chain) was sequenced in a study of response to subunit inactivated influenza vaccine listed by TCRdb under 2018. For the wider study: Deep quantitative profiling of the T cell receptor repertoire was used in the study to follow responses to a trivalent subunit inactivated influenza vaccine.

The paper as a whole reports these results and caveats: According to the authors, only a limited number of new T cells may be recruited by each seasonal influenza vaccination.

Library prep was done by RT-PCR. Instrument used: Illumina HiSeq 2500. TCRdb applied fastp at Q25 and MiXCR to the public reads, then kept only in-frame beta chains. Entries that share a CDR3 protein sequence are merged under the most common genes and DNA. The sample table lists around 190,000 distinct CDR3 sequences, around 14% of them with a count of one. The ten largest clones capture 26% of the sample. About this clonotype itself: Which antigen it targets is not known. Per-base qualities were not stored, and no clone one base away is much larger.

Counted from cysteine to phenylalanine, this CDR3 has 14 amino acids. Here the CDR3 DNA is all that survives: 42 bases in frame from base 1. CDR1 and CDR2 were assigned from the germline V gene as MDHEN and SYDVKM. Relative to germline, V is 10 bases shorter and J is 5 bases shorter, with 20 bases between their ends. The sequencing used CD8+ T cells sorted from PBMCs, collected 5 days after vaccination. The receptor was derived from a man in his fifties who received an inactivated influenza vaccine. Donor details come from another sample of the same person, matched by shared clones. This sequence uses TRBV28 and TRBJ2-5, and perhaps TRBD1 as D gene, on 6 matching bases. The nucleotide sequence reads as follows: TGTGCCACCAGGGCAGGGGTCTCTTTGGAGACCCAGTACTTC. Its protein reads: CATRAGVSLETQYF.